The sequence of this T cell receptor beta chain was determined in a study of T-cell memory formation after mild COVID-19. Study-wide points: Contracting CD4+ clones were located mainly in CM and EM, and CD8+ clones in EMRA.

This clonotype was counted ten times or more. The antigen is not known. TCRdb ran MiXCR on the 5' RACE reads and lists one entry per CDR3 protein. The repertoire has 200,000 to 250,000 distinct CDR3 sequences, under 30% of them found once; the top ten carry roughly 11%. Sequencing was carried out using PBMCs or a T cell subset sorted from them (not recorded which). This clonotype was sampled from an adult woman who had mild COVID-19 (a few samples of this study predate the infection). Cell type and time point are not known.

CDR3 in DNA: TGTGCCAGCAGCCGTGATAGGACTAGCGGGGAAAGGCCCACCGGGGAGCTGTTTTTT. It codes for CASSRDRTSGERPTGELFF. The chain uses TRBV3-1 and TRBJ2-2; 12 bases align to TRBD2. The V gene's germline CDR1 is LGHDT and CDR2 YNNKEL (reference sequence). After removal of 4 bases from V and 4 bases from J, the junction contained 13 bases not matched to a gene. The CDR3 has 19 residues.